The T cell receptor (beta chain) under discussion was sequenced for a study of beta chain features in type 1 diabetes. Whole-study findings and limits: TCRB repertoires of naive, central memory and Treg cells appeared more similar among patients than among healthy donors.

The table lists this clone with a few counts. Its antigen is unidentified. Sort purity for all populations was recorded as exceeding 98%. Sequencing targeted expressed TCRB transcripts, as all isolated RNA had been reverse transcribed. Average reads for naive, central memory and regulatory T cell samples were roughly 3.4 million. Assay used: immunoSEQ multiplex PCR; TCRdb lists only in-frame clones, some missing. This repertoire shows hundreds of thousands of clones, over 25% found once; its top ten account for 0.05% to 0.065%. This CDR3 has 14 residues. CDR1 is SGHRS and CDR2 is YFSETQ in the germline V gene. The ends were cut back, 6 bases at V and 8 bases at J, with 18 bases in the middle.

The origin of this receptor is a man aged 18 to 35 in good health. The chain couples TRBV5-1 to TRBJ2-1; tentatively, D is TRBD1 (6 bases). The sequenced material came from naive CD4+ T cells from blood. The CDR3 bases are TGCGCCAGCAACAGGGACGAGCCCCTTTATGAGCAGTTCTTC. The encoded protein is CASNRDEPLYEQFF.